This T cell receptor beta chain stems from a study of T cells in Graves' hyperthyroidism and ophthalmopathy. As for the study in general: Peripheral blood draws took place at initial diagnosis, ahead of any treatment.

From RNA transcripts, TCR beta CDR3 regions were amplified. The HTBI set primed first-round TCR CDR3 RT-PCR. MiXCR, applied by TCRdb to the multiplex PCR reads, yields one record per CDR3 protein. The sample lists about 350,000 distinct CDR3 sequences, about 15% occurring once. As concerns this clonotype: Its antigen remains unidentified.

Clinical symptoms, serum thyroxine and TRAb, thyroid ultrasound and orbital computed tomography together formed the diagnostic basis. Germline V gene sequence: CDR1 LNHDA, CDR2 SQIVND (reference sequence). V was pared by 8 bases and J by 2 bases, with 16 bases between. This CDR3 has 16 amino acids. The study, taken as a whole, reports: Clonotypes that were expanded in thyroid above 0.001 mostly appeared in blood too.

Sequencing was performed on blood. This receptor was identified in a woman aged 25 to 45 with Graves' hyperthyroidism. The rearrangement links TRBV19 to TRBJ2-6, with a tentative D call TRBD2 (5 bases). The CDR3 region is CASVNFWETGANVLTF. CDR3 nucleotides: TGTGCCAGTGTAAACTTTTGGGAGACTGGGGCCAACGTCCTGACTTTC.